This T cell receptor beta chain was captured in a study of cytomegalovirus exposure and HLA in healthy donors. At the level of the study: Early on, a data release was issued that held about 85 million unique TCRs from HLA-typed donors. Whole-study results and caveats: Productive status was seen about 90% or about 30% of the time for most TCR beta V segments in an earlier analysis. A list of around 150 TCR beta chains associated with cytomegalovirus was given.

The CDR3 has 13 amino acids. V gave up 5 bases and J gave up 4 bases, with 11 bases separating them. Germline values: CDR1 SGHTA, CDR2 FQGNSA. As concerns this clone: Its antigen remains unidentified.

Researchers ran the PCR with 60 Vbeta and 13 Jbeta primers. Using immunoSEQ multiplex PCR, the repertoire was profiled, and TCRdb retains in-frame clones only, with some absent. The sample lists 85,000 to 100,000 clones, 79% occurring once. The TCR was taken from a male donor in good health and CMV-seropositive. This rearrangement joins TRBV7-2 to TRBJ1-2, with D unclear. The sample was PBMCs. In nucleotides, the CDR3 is TGTGCCAGCAGCGAAGCGGAGGGCTATGGCTACACCTTC. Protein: CASSEAEGYGYTF.